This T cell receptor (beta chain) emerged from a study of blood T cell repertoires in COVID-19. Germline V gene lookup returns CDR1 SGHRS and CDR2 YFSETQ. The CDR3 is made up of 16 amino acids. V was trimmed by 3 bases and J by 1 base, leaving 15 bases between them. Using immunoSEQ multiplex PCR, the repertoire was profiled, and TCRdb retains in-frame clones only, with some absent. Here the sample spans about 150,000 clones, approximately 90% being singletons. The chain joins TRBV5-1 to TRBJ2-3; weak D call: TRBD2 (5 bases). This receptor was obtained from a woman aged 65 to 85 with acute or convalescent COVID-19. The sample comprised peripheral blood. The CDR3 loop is CASSSRMFGGTDTQYF. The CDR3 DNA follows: TGCGCCAGCAGCTCCCGTATGTTCGGGGGCACAGATACGCAGTATTTT.